What follows are 32 T cell receptor beta chains derived from one specimen sequenced in a study of T-cell memory formation after mild COVID-19. TCRdb re-derived calls from the 5' RACE reads in MiXCR, one entry per CDR3 protein. The sample lists some 120,000 distinct CDR3 sequences; roughly 6% were seen once. Source material: PBMCs or a T cell subset sorted from them (not recorded which). Receptors originate from an adult woman who had mild COVID-19 (a few samples of this study predate the infection). Cell type and time point are not known.

This chain links TRBV6-6 with TRBJ2-3; TRBD2 aligns across 9 bases. V lost 2 bases, J lost 3 bases, and 6 bases stayed unmatched. CDR1 and CDR2 from the germline V gene are MNHNY and SVGAGI (reference sequence). This CDR3 comprises 16 residues. CDR3 sequence reads: CASSYGRGGQTDTQYF. CDR3 in DNA: TGTGCCAGCAGTTACGGGCGGGGGGGCCAGACAGATACGCAGTATTTT.

The chain uses TRBV12-3 or TRBV12-4 and TRBJ2-2; TRBD2 agrees at 8 bases. This CDR3 region has 14 residues. Trimming took 6 bases from V and 5 from J; bases not matched to a gene: 5. CDR3 DNA: TGTGCCAGCAGCCCCGGGGGGGCGACCGGGGAGCTGTTTTTT. Protein: CASSPGGATGELFF.

In regard to this clonotype: A read error is possible here, since a much larger clone lies one base away. The chain joins TRBV5-1 to TRBJ2-1; the match to TRBD1 covers 7 bases. This CDR3 has 15 amino acids. J lost 6 bases, V lost 1 base, and 7 bases had no gene match. CDR1 and CDR2 (germline): SGHRS, YFSETQ. CDR3 sequence: CASSLWTGNVNEQFF. The CDR3 DNA sequence: TGCGCCAGCAGCTTGTGGACAGGAAATGTCAATGAGCAGTTCTTC.

This clonotype was recorded a few times. The chain is built from TRBV30 and TRBJ1-5; D gene uncertain. The V and J ends lost 0 bases and 3 bases respectively, with 6 bases between them. Germline loops: CDR1 GTSNPN, CDR2 SVGIG (reference sequence). This CDR3 is 13 amino acids long. The chain's CDR3 is CAWSVLDNQPQHF. CDR3 nucleotides: TGTGCCTGGAGTGTCCTGGACAATCAGCCCCAGCATTTT.

This clonotype showed up many times. The J gene is TRBJ1-2, the V gene TRBV5-1; a possible D gene is TRBD1 (6 bases). This CDR3 is 12 amino acids long. CDR1 SGHRS and CDR2 YFSETQ come from the germline V gene. With 4 bases removed from V and 8 bases from J, the gap between germline ends came to 12 bases. CDR3 nucleotide sequence: TGCGCCAGCAGCCCGGACAGTCGGGGCTACACCTTC. This encodes CASSPDSRGYTF.

The table lists this clonotype with many counts. V and J are TRBV5-1 and TRBJ2-3, with a tentative D call TRBD2 (6 bases). The CDR3 runs 15 residues. Germline CDR1 SGHRS, CDR2 YFSETQ. V lost 0 bases to trimming and J lost 0 bases, with 8 bases between them. Here the CDR3 DNA reads TGCGCCAGCAGCTTGGACGGGACTAGCACAGATACGCAGTATTTT. Amino acid sequence: CASSLDGTSTDTQYF.

The genes are TRBV7-9 and TRBJ1-4, with TRBD1 matching over 10 bases. The junction had 10 bases not matched to a gene; V was cut back by 8 bases and J by 7 bases. In germline, CDR1 is SEHNR, CDR2 FQNEAQ (reference sequence). The CDR3 extends over 15 amino acids. As DNA, the CDR3 is TGTGCCAGCTCCGACAGGGGGCAGTGGGGTGAAAAACTGTTTTTT. This gives the protein CASSDRGQWGEKLFF.

The J gene is TRBJ1-6, the V gene TRBV7-9; D is ambiguous. Germline CDR1 and CDR2: SEHNR and FQNEAQ (reference sequence). Trimming left V 1 base short and J 10 bases short, with 8 bases between. The CDR3 sequence is 13 residues long. CDR3 DNA sequence: TGTGCCAGCAGCTTAGATGGGAGATCACCCCTCCACTTT. Its translation: CASSLDGRSPLHF.

A few counts support this clonotype. The J gene is TRBJ1-2, the V gene TRBV5-1; D is uncertain. The V and J ends lost 0 bases and 0 bases respectively, with 18 bases between them. The CDR3 spans 18 residues. CDR1 and CDR2 from the germline V gene are SGHRS and YFSETQ. Written as DNA, the CDR3 is TGCGCCAGCAGCTTGGAGCTCCGAGCGGGAACAACTAACTATGGCTACACCTTC. Translation: CASSLELRAGTTNYGYTF.

This clonotype was counted between two and nine times. This chain joins TRBV4-2 and TRBJ2-5; D is perhaps TRBD1 or TRBD2 (5 bases each). Germline V gives CDR1 LGHNA, CDR2 YNFKEQ. This CDR3 is 16 amino acids long. Trimming took 1 base from V and 5 from J, leaving 17 bases between them. In nucleotides, the CDR3 is TGTGCCAGCAGCCAAGTCCAGCCCGGGGCAGCGGAGACCCAGTACTTC. Amino acid sequence: CASSQVQPGAAETQYF.

This chain links TRBV2 with TRBJ1-4; 7 positions match TRBD1. Germline CDR1 SNHLY, CDR2 FYNNEI. CDR3 length: 13 amino acids. The V and J ends lost 8 bases and 4 bases, in that order; junction bases with no gene match: 4. In DNA form, the CDR3 reads TGTGCCAGCCGACAGGGTATTAATGAAAAACTGTTTTTT. Translation gives CASRQGINEKLFF. The complete variable domain, with remaining parts taken from reference TRBV2 and TRBJ1-4, reads EPEVTQTPSHQVTQMGQEVILRCVPISNHLYFYWYRQILGQKVEFLVSFYNNEISEKSEIFDDQFSVERPDGSNFTLKIRSTKLEDSAMYFCASRQGINEKLFFGSGTQLSVL.

At least ten counts were recorded for this clonotype. CDR3 amino acids: CASRRVDVPALRAFF. Written as DNA, the CDR3 is TGTGCCAGCAGACGAGTCGATGTGCCCGCCCTGAGGGCTTTCTTT. The chain employs TRBV12-3 or TRBV12-4 and TRBJ1-1; D remains ambiguous. V lost 6 bases and J 11 bases, leaving 25 bases between the germline ends. The CDR3 loop spans 15 amino acids.

Many counts were recorded for this clonotype. V is TRBV5-5 and J is TRBJ1-6; D is perhaps TRBD1 (5 bases). The CDR3 length is 15 residues. V was trimmed by 2 bases and J by 8 bases, leaving 14 bases between them. Germline V CDR1 and CDR2: SGHKS, YYEKEE (reference sequence). CDR3 sequence reads: CASSLIGAAHSPLHF. CDR3 DNA: TGTGCCAGCAGCTTAATTGGGGCGGCTCATTCACCCCTCCACTTT. The full variable domain, rest sourced from reference TRBV5-5 and TRBJ1-6, is DAGVTQSPTHLIKTRGQQVTLRCSPISGHKSVSWYQQVLGQGPQFIFQYYEKEERGRGNFPDRFSARQFPNYSSELNVNALLLGDSALYLCASSLIGAAHSPLHFGNGTRLTVT.

This clonotype has a count of ten or more. This sequence joins TRBV5-1 and TRBJ2-1; TRBD1 matches 10 bases. This CDR3 spans 17 amino acids. V shed 0 bases and J 1 base; nucleotides not matched to a gene: 4. The germline V gene encodes CDR1 SGHRS and CDR2 YFSETQ. The DNA of the CDR3 is TGCGCCAGCAGCTTGGCCGCGGGACAGGGGTCCTACAATGAGCAGTTCTTC. Translated: CASSLAAGQGSYNEQFF.

This clonotype appeared a few times. The chain carries TRBV20-1 and TRBJ2-3; TRBD2 matches 7 bases. V lost 5 bases, J lost 0 bases, and 11 bases stayed unmatched. This CDR3 spans 16 amino acids. Germline lookup yields CDR1 DFQATT and CDR2 SNEGSKA (reference sequence). For the CDR3, the DNA is TGCAGTGCTCGCCGGTGGGACGGGGGGAGCACAGATACGCAGTATTTT. This codes for CSARRWDGGSTDTQYF.

The rearrangement joins TRBV9 to TRBJ2-1, with D perhaps TRBD2 (6 bases). The ends were cut back, 0 bases at V and 0 bases at J, with 10 bases in the middle. The CDR3 runs 16 residues. The germline CDR1 and CDR2 sequences are SGDLS and YYNGEE. CDR3 amino acids: CASSVVGGSSYNEQFF. CDR3 nucleotides: TGTGCCAGCAGCGTAGTTGGAGGGAGCTCCTACAATGAGCAGTTCTTC.

This clonotype was seen many times. This chain links TRBV5-1 with TRBJ2-5; the D is unclear. This CDR3 has 13 amino acids. Trimming removed 2 bases at V and 2 bases at J, with 7 bases between. Germline CDR1 SGHRS, CDR2 YFSETQ. The CDR3 spells CASSLPSQETQYF. The CDR3 DNA reads as TGCGCCAGCAGCTTACCATCACAAGAGACCCAGTACTTC.

This clonotype was seen a few times. V and J are TRBV4-1 and TRBJ1-6; TRBD1 aligns across 8 bases. The germline V gene encodes CDR1 MGHRA and CDR2 YSYEKL. This CDR3 has 16 amino acids. The V gene end was trimmed by 2 bases and the J gene end by 9 bases; junction bases not matched to a gene: 9. The DNA for the CDR3 is TGCGCCAGCAGCCAACAGGCGACAGGGACAGGTTCACCCCTCCACTTT. It yields the protein CASSQQATGTGSPLHF.

This clonotype was seen repeatedly, ten times or more. This chain connects TRBV29-1 to TRBJ2-1, with D perhaps TRBD1 (5 bases). This CDR3 is 12 amino acids long. With 7 bases removed from V and 5 bases from J, the gap between germline ends came to 12 bases. Germline CDR1 and CDR2: SQVTM and ANQGSEA. The CDR3 sequence: CSAKQDDNEQFF. Here the CDR3 DNA reads TGCAGCGCCAAACAGGACGACAATGAGCAGTTCTTC.

This sequence joins TRBV2 and TRBJ2-5; the match to TRBD1 covers 7 bases. Germline V CDR1 and CDR2: SNHLY, FYNNEI. J gave up 1 base and V 5 bases, and 10 bases lay outside the gene matches. The CDR3 has 16 residues. This CDR3 reads CASSQRLQGSQETQYF. The CDR3 nucleotides read TGTGCCAGCAGTCAGAGACTACAGGGGTCCCAAGAGACCCAGTACTTC. Variable domain in full (rest from reference TRBV2 and TRBJ2-5): EPEVTQTPSHQVTQMGQEVILRCVPISNHLYFYWYRQILGQKVEFLVSFYNNEISEKSEIFDDQFSVERPDGSNFTLKIRSTKLEDSAMYFCASSQRLQGSQETQYFGPGTRLLVL.

The chain is built from TRBV6-2 or TRBV6-3 and TRBJ2-1; D is ambiguous. V lost 7 bases and J lost 3, with 13 bases in between. Germline CDR1 MNHEY, CDR2 SVGEGT. The CDR3 runs to 14 residues. The CDR3, as DNA: TGTGCCAGCACCCAAACCCCCAACTACAATGAGCAGTTCTTC. Encoded protein: CASTQTPNYNEQFF.

This clonotype was counted a few times. The DNA for the CDR3 is TGCGCCAGCAGCTTCGCTAGCGGGAGTCGGAGTGAGCAGTTCTTC. The encoded protein is CASSFASGSRSEQFF. The chain links TRBV5-1 to TRBJ2-1; 10 nucleotides agree with TRBD2. The CDR3 is 15 amino acids. CDR1 and CDR2 from the germline V gene are SGHRS and YFSETQ. The V and J ends lost 2 bases and 9 bases, in that order; junction bases with no gene match: 8.

This clonotype was observed at least ten times. The rearrangement joins TRBV20-1 to TRBJ1-2; 9 bases are a match to TRBD1. The ends lost 5 bases at V and 4 bases at J; junction bases unmatched: 8. In germline, CDR1 is DFQATT, CDR2 SNEGSKA (reference sequence). There are 14 residues in the CDR3. In DNA form, the CDR3 reads TGCAGTGCTGTCCCACGGGACAGGGCCTATGGCTACACCTTC. Protein product: CSAVPRDRAYGYTF.

This clonotype was seen a few times. The rearrangement uses TRBV6-5 and TRBJ2-1; D perhaps matches TRBD2 (5 bases). Germline-derived CDR1 and CDR2 are MNHEY and SVGAGI. The V end was cut by 6 bases, the J end by 0 bases, with 15 bases between. This CDR3 has 16 residues. CDR3 nucleotide sequence: TGTGCCAGCAGCAGAACCCAGCGGCACTCCTACAATGAGCAGTTCTTC. Translation: CASSRTQRHSYNEQFF.

This clonotype was counted only a few times. The CDR3 loop reads CASSFATGSYNEQFF. CDR3 nucleotides: TGTGCCAGCAGCTTTGCGACAGGCTCCTACAATGAGCAGTTCTTC. V usage is TRBV7-2 and J usage is TRBJ2-1; tentatively, D is TRBD1 (6 bases). The germline V gene has CDR1 SGHTA and CDR2 FQGNSA. V shed 3 bases and J shed 0 bases, with 9 bases lying between them. There are 15 residues in the CDR3.

DNA for the CDR3: TGTGCCAGCAGCCGTAGGGCGGTCGAGCAGTACTTC. It encodes CASSRRAVEQYF. V and J are TRBV12-3 or TRBV12-4 and TRBJ2-7; D not resolved. Trimming left V 6 bases short and J 6 bases short, with 12 bases between. There are 12 residues in the CDR3.

The rearrangement links TRBV3-1 to TRBJ2-2; tentatively, D is TRBD1 or TRBD2 (6 bases each). Germline V gene data show CDR1 as LGHDT and CDR2 as YNNKEL (reference sequence). CDR3 length: 17 residues. V was cut by 1 base and J by 0 bases, with 12 bases left in between. The CDR3 spells CASSQAGDTSNTGELFF. The CDR3 bases are TGTGCCAGCAGCCAAGCGGGGGACACATCGAACACCGGGGAGCTGTTTTTT.

This clonotype was detected only a few times. The chain carries TRBV19 and TRBJ1-6, with TRBD1 identical over 8 bases. This CDR3 region has 14 residues. CDR1 LNHDA and CDR2 SQIVND come from the germline V gene (reference sequence). Trimming cost V 7 bases and J 6 bases; bases outside gene matches: 5. The CDR3 sequence is CASKPDRVNSPLHF. CDR3 DNA sequence: TGTGCCAGTAAACCGGACAGGGTTAATTCACCCCTCCACTTT.

This clonotype was detected ten times or more. This chain uses TRBV5-1 with TRBJ2-5; D is perhaps TRBD1 (6 bases). CDR3 length: 16 residues. Per the germline V gene, CDR1 is SGHRS and CDR2 is YFSETQ. V was trimmed by 3 bases and J by 1 base, leaving 16 bases between them. The CDR3 is CASSYQAQGTQETQYF. The CDR3 region has the DNA TGCGCCAGCAGCTATCAGGCGCAGGGGACCCAAGAGACCCAGTACTTC.

This clonotype appeared many times. The chain carries TRBV11-2 and TRBJ2-7; perhaps TRBD1 as D (5 bases). CDR3 length: 14 amino acids. Trimming stripped 4 bases from V and 1 base from J, with 11 bases between. Germline V gene data show CDR1 as SGHAT and CDR2 as FQNNGV. The CDR3 protein is CASSSSQGSYEQYF. The CDR3 coding sequence is TGTGCCAGCAGCTCCTCGCAGGGATCCTACGAGCAGTACTTC.

This clonotype was counted only a few times. The rearrangement joins TRBV3-1 to TRBJ1-6, with TRBD1 matching 12 bases. The ends lost 8 bases at V and 7 bases at J; junction bases unmatched: 6. Germline V gene sequence: CDR1 LGHDT, CDR2 YNNKEL (reference sequence). This CDR3 is built from 15 residues. The CDR3: CASAGTGGKNSPLHF. In DNA, the CDR3 is TGTGCCAGCGCCGGGACAGGGGGCAAGAATTCACCCCTCCACTTT.

This chain connects TRBV11-2 to TRBJ2-1, with TRBD1 matching 7 bases. Germline V CDR1 and CDR2: SGHAT, FQNNGV. J lost 6 bases, V lost 1 base, and 3 bases had no gene match. This CDR3 contains 14 residues. The CDR3 bases are TGTGCCAGCAGCTTAGTGGGGACAGTCAATGAGCAGTTCTTC. It is translated as CASSLVGTVNEQFF.